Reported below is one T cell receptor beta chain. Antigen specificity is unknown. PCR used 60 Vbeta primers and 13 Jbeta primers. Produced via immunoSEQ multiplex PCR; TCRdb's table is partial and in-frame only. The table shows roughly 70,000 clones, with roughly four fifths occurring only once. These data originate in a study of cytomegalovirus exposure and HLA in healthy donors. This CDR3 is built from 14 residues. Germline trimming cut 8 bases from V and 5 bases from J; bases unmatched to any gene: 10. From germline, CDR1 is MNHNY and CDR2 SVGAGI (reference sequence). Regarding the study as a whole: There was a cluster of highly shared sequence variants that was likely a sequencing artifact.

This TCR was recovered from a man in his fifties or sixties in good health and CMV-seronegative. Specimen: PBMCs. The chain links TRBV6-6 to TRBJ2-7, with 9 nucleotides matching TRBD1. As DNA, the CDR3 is TGTGCCAGCTCCACAGGGGGCATTGATAACGAGCAGTACTTC. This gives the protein CASSTGGIDNEQYF.